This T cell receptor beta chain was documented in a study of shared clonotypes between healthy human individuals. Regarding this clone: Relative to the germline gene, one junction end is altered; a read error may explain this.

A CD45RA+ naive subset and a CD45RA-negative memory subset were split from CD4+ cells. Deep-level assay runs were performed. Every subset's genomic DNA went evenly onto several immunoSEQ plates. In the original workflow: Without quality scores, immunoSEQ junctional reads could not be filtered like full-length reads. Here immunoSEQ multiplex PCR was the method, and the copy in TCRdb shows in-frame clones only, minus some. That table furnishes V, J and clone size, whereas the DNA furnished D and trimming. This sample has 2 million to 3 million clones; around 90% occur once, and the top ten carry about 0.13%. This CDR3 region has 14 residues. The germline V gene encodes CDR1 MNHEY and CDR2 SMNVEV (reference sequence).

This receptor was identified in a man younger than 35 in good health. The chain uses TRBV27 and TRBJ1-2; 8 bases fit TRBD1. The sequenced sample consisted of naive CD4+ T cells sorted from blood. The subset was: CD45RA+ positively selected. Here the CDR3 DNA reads TGTGCCAGCAGTAGATACCGGGACAGGCCACTCCCATTCTTC. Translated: CASSRYRDRPLPFF.